Below are 9 T cell receptor beta chains sequenced from a single sample in a study of cytomegalovirus exposure and HLA in healthy donors. Researchers ran the PCR with 60 Vbeta and 13 Jbeta primers. Generated by immunoSEQ multiplex PCR, the TCRdb table keeps only in-frame clones and is missing some. Counted here are around 210,000 clones, 75% to 85% occurring once; the ten biggest clones make up about 0.37%. The sequenced sample was PBMCs. The receptors were gathered from a male donor in good health and CMV-seropositive.

The chain combines TRBV27 with TRBJ2-7, with a tentative D call TRBD1 (6 bases). There are 14 residues in the CDR3. Deletions cut 2 bases from V and 3 bases from J, with 11 bases between. Germline V gene lookup returns CDR1 MNHEY and CDR2 SMNVEV (reference sequence). In nucleotides, the CDR3 is TGTGCCAGCAGTTTAGTCAGGGACAACTACGAGCAGTACTTC. It yields the protein CASSLVRDNYEQYF.

The chain links TRBV18 to TRBJ1-4, with D maybe TRBD1 (5 bases). CDR3 length equals 17 residues. Per germline, CDR1 KGHSH and CDR2 LQKENI. Trimming removed 2 bases from V and 0 bases from J, with 13 bases in between. CDR3 nucleotides: TGTGCCAGCTCACCAAGGGCACGGGGGACAACTAATGAAAAACTGTTTTTT. Its protein is CASSPRARGTTNEKLFF.

The V and J genes are TRBV10-3 and TRBJ1-5, with 11 nucleotides matching TRBD1. Per germline, CDR1 ENHRY and CDR2 SYGVKD. This CDR3 spans 14 amino acids. V trimming: 6 bases; J trimming: 8 bases; junction bases outside the gene matches: 6. In DNA form, the CDR3 reads TGTGCCATCAGCGGCGGGACAGGGGGGGAGCCCCAGCATTTT. Amino acid sequence: CAISGGTGGEPQHF.

The chain is built from TRBV11-3 and TRBJ2-2; D gene ambiguous. V was clipped by 4 bases and J by 6 bases, with 18 bases between them. Germline values: CDR1 SGHNT, CDR2 YENEEA. The CDR3 is 16 residues long. The CDR3 DNA is TGTGCCAGCAGCTATACCCTTCCCAATGGGCCCGGGGAGCTGTTTTTT. It specifies CASSYTLPNGPGELFF.

J is TRBJ2-3 and V is TRBV27; the match to TRBD2 covers 11 bases. V lost 5 bases and J lost 5; bases outside the gene matches: 12. The CDR3 totals 17 residues. The germline CDR1 and CDR2 sequences are MNHEY and SMNVEV (reference sequence). The chain's CDR3 is CASSPLTSGARLDTQYF. The CDR3 DNA reads TGTGCCAGCAGTCCGCTGACTAGCGGGGCCAGGTTAGATACGCAGTATTTT.

The chain joins TRBV18 to TRBJ1-5; 7 positions match TRBD1. The CDR3 totals 18 residues. Germline V lookup: CDR1 KGHSH, CDR2 LQKENI. Trimming at V came to 2 bases and at J to 2 bases, leaving 12 bases not matched to a gene. CDR3 coding DNA: TGTGCCAGCTCACCAAGGGGCCAGGGGGTCGACGGCAATCAGCCCCAGCATTTT. This sequence encodes CASSPRGQGVDGNQPQHF. Variable domain in full (rest from reference TRBV18 and TRBJ1-5): NAGVMQNPRHLVRRRGQEARLRCSPMKGHSHVYWYRQLPEEGLKFMVYLQKENIIDESGMPKERFSAEFPKEGPSILRIQQVVRGDSAAYFCASSPRGQGVDGNQPQHFGDGTRLSIL.

The CDR3 here is CASSRQGAGGNEQFF. CDR3 in DNA: TGTGCCAGCAGCCGACAGGGGGCTGGTGGCAATGAGCAGTTCTTC. The chain recombines TRBV28 with TRBJ2-1; 10 bases line up with TRBD1. This CDR3 has 15 residues. V dropped 6 bases and J dropped 6; count of bases not matched to a gene: 8. Looked up from germline, CDR1 is MDHEN and CDR2 is SYDVKM. Full variable domain (rest looked up from reference TRBV28 and TRBJ2-1): DVKVTQSSRYLVKRTGEKVFLECVQDMDHENMFWYRQDPGLGLRLIYFSYDVKMKEKGDIPEGYSVSREKKERFSLILESASTNQTSMYLCASSRQGAGGNEQFFGPGTRLTVL.

This clone has a single count. The genes are TRBV5-1 and TRBJ2-1; 8 positions match TRBD1. Trimming removed 7 bases from V and 14 bases from J; junction bases left unmatched: 17. The germline gives CDR1 SGHRS, CDR2 YFSETQ. The CDR3 loop spans 14 amino acids. The chain's CDR3 is CASGIVLTGEGKFF. As DNA, the CDR3 is TGCGCCAGCGGGATTGTCCTGACAGGGGAAGGAAAGTTCTTC.

V usage is TRBV18 and J usage is TRBJ2-1; TRBD2 matches 10 bases. This CDR3 contains 15 residues. V lost 5 bases to trimming and J lost 10 bases; unmatched junction nucleotides: 11. Germline loops: CDR1 KGHSH, CDR2 LQKENI. This CDR3 reads CASSSGTSASAEQFF. The CDR3 bases are TGTGCCAGCTCATCCGGGACTAGCGCTTCCGCGGAGCAGTTCTTC.